The rows below give T cell receptor beta chains drawn from one sample of a study of T cell responses to AZD1222 COVID-19 vaccine. Using immunoSEQ multiplex PCR, the repertoire was profiled, and TCRdb retains in-frame clones only, with some absent. The data hold about 100,000 clones, with 93% observed a single time. This specimen consisted of peripheral blood, obtained on day 0 of AZD1222 vaccination. Every receptor here comes from an adult in good health. Both conserved end residues are part of each CDR3. A D gene is named only where the DNA matches it firmly. Expanded clones get a size class; other rows say once, few or many, or leave the size out.

NA | TRBJ2-2 | TRBV7-8 | NA | CASSVGRELFF | TGTGCCAGCAGTGTGGGCCGGGAGCTGTTTTTT
TRBD1 | TRBJ1-2 | TRBV5-1 | NA | CASSQTLPGQASFYGYTF | TGCGCCAGCAGCCAAACCCTGCCGGGACAGGCGTCTTTCTATGGCTACACCTTC
NA | TRBJ2-3 | TRBV9 | NA | CASSVGLALSTDTQYF | TGTGCCAGCAGCGTAGGGCTAGCGCTTAGCACAGATACGCAGTATTTT
TRBD2 | TRBJ2-7 | TRBV7-8 | once | CASRGFSGRNLYEQYF | TGTGCCAGCAGGGGTTTTAGCGGGAGGAACCTCTACGAGCAGTACTTC
NA | TRBJ2-7 | TRBV29-1 | NA | CSVVGQGAYEQYF | TGCAGCGTTGTTGGGCAGGGTGCCTACGAGCAGTACTTC
NA | TRBJ1-1 | TRBV6-2/TRBV6-3 | NA | CASSDGTEAFF | TGTGCCAGCAGTGATGGCACTGAAGCTTTCTTT
TRBD1 | TRBJ1-6 | TRBV23-1 | NA | CASSNRTGDSPLHF | TGCGCCAGCAGTAACCGGACAGGAGATTCACCCCTCCACTTT
NA | TRBJ2-2 | TRBV7-9 | NA | CASSLAGNTGELFF | TGTGCCAGCAGCTTAGCCGGAAACACCGGGGAGCTGTTTTTT
NA | TRBJ2-1 | TRBV11-2 | NA | CASSLGRRVGQFF | TGTGCCAGCAGCTTAGGGAGAAGGGTTGGGCAGTTCTTC
NA | TRBJ2-7 | TRBV12-3/TRBV12-4 | NA | CASSSEASYEQYF | TGTGCCAGCAGCTCCGAGGCGTCCTACGAGCAGTACTTC
NA | TRBJ1-1 | TRBV20-1 | NA | CSARGGSEAFF | TGCAGTGCTAGAGGGGGATCTGAAGCTTTCTTT
NA | TRBJ2-5 | TRBV20-1 | NA | CSASPGVRPGETQYF | TGCAGTGCTAGTCCCGGGGTCAGACCAGGAGAGACCCAGTACTTC
NA | TRBJ2-1 | TRBV6-5 | NA | CASDLMTGSYNEQFF | TGTGCCAGCGATTTAATGACAGGCTCCTACAATGAGCAGTTCTTC
NA | TRBJ2-1 | TRBV7-9 | NA | CASSPQQGDVQFF | TGTGCCAGCAGCCCCCAGCAGGGAGACGTGCAGTTCTTC
TRBD2 | TRBJ2-1 | TRBV24-1 | once | CATSDLSSGRRDEQFF | TGTGCCACCAGTGATCTATCCAGCGGGAGACGAGATGAGCAGTTCTTC
TRBD1 | TRBJ1-4 | TRBV5-1 | NA | CASRGTAGNEKLFF | TGCGCCAGCAGGGGGACAGCCGGTAATGAAAAACTGTTTTTT
TRBD1 | TRBJ2-2 | TRBV7-9 | NA | CASSGRDRVPGELFF | TGTGCCAGCAGCGGGCGGGACAGGGTGCCCGGGGAGCTGTTTTTT
NA | TRBJ1-6 | TRBV27 | NA | CASSPHGGFSPLHF | TGTGCCAGCAGCCCCCACGGGGGCTTTTCACCCCTCCACTTT
NA | TRBJ2-2 | TRBV6-4 | NA | CASSSTDTGELFF | TGTGCCAGCAGTTCGACCGACACCGGGGAGCTGTTTTTT
NA | TRBJ1-2 | TRBV2 | NA | CASRDNYGYTF | TGTGCCAGCAGGGATAACTATGGCTACACCTTC
NA | TRBJ2-2 | TRBV9 | NA | CASSVTLATGELFF | TGTGCCAGCAGCGTGACGTTAGCGACCGGGGAGCTGTTTTTT
TRBD1 | TRBJ2-7 | TRBV6-5 | NA | CASSYSRTGSSEQYF | TGTGCCAGCAGTTACTCCAGGACAGGCTCTTCCGAGCAGTACTTC
NA | TRBJ1-5 | TRBV28 | NA | CASSRTGLGVASNQPQHF | TGTGCCAGCAGTCGCACAGGGCTGGGGGTGGCTAGCAATCAGCCCCAGCATTTT
TRBD2 | TRBJ2-3 | TRBV9 | NA | CASSARTGLARLDTQYF | TGTGCCAGCAGCGCCCGGACGGGACTAGCCCGTCTAGATACGCAGTATTTT
NA | TRBJ2-4 | TRBV7-2 | NA | CASSLVSDSAKNIQYF | TGTGCCAGCAGCTTAGTTTCTGATTCAGCCAAAAACATTCAGTACTTC
TRBD2 | TRBJ2-3 | TRBV7-3 | NA | CASSLRRGSTDTQYF | TGTGCCAGCAGCTTAAGGCGGGGGAGCACAGATACGCAGTATTTT
NA | TRBJ2-7 | TRBV5-1 | NA | CASSQGGTVVDEQYF | TGCGCCAGCAGCCAGGGCGGGACAGTGGTCGACGAGCAGTACTTC
NA | TRBJ1-4 | TRBV11-2 | NA | CASSELLEGWSEKLFF | TGTGCCAGCAGCGAGCTGCTGGAAGGGTGGTCGGAAAAACTGTTTTTT
NA | TRBJ2-2 | TRBV4-1 | NA | CASSQDLLAPNTGELFF | TGCGCCAGCAGCCAAGATCTGCTAGCGCCTAACACCGGGGAGCTGTTTTTT
NA | TRBJ2-1 | TRBV11-1 | NA | CASSFPQSSYNEQFF | TGTGCCAGCAGCTTTCCGCAGAGCTCCTACAATGAGCAGTTCTTC
NA | TRBJ2-5 | TRBV11-2 | NA | CASSLVRYQETQYF | TGTGCCAGCAGCTTAGTGAGGTACCAAGAGACCCAGTACTTC
NA | TRBJ1-1 | TRBV29-1 | NA | CSVARSADTEAFF | TGCAGCGTTGCCCGGAGTGCGGACACTGAAGCTTTCTTT
NA | TRBJ2-7 | TRBV7-2 | NA | CASSLDWSGYEQYF | TGTGCCAGCAGCTTAGATTGGAGCGGGTACGAGCAGTACTTC
NA | TRBJ2-4 | TRBV16 | once | CASSQRGGSGRVAKNIQYF | TGTGCCAGCAGCCAGAGAGGGGGTTCCGGGCGTGTAGCCAAAAACATTCAGTACTTC
NA | TRBJ1-2 | TRBV6-6 | NA | CASSYGDIYGYTF | TGTGCCAGCAGTTACGGGGATATCTATGGCTACACCTTC
NA | TRBJ1-5 | TRBV6-5 | NA | CASEQELNQPQHF | TGTGCCAGCGAACAGGAGCTCAATCAGCCCCAGCATTTT
NA | TRBJ2-3 | TRBV24-1 | NA | CATSPVNMDTQYF | TGTGCCACCAGTCCCGTTAATATGGATACGCAGTATTTT